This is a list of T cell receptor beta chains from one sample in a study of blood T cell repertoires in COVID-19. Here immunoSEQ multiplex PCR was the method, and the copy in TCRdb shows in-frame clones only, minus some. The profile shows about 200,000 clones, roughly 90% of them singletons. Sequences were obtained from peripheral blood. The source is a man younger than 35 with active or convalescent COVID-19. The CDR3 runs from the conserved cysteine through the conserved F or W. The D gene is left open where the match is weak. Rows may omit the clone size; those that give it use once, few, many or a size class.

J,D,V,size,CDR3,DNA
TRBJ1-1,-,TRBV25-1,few,CASSVGTVKKEAFF,TGTGCCAGCAGTGTCGGCACAGTCAAAAAAGAAGCTTTCTTT
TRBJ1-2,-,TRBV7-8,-,CASSSEQGTYGYTF,TGTGCCAGCAGCTCCGAGCAGGGAACCTATGGCTACACCTTC
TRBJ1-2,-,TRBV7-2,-,CASSSAVAVWGGYTF,TGTGCCAGCAGCTCGGCAGTAGCGGTTTGGGGTGGCTACACCTTC
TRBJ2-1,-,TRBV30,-,CAWSVVPGSEQFF,TGTGCCTGGAGTGTAGTGCCTGGCAGTGAGCAGTTCTTC
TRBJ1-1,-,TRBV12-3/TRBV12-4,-,CASSLTWREAFF,TGTGCCAGCAGTTTAACTTGGAGAGAAGCTTTCTTT
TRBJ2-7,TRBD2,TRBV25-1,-,CASSDGGAYEQYF,TGTGCCAGCAGTGACGGGGGGGCTTACGAGCAGTACTTC
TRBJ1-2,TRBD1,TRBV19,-,CASSDREGRGYTF,TGTGCCAGTAGTGACAGGGAAGGACGGGGCTACACCTTC
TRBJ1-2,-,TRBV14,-,CASSQVGAGGYTF,TGTGCCAGCAGCCAAGTTGGGGCTGGTGGCTACACCTTC
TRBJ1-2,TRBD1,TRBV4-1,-,CASRKGDRLFDGYTF,TGCGCCAGCAGAAAAGGGGACAGGCTATTCGATGGCTACACCTTC
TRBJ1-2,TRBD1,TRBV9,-,CASSVGPLETGLDGYTF,TGTGCCAGCAGCGTCGGCCCCCTGGAGACAGGGTTGGATGGCTACACCTTC
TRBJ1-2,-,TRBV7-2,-,CASSLLGPGYGYTF,TGTGCCAGCAGCTTACTGGGGCCGGGCTACGGCTACACCTTC
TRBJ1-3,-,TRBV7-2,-,CASSLQHSGNTIYF,TGTGCCAGCAGCCTACAGCACTCTGGAAACACCATATATTTT
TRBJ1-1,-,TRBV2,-,CASSYGNTEAFF,TGTGCCAGCAGCTATGGGAACACTGAAGCTTTCTTT
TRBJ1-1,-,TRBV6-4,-,CASSDTNTMNTEAFF,TGTGCCAGCAGTGATACAAACACAATGAACACTGAAGCTTTCTTT
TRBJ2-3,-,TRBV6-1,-,CASSEKSPMGTDTQYF,TGTGCCAGCAGTGAGAAAAGCCCCATGGGCACAGATACGCAGTATTTT
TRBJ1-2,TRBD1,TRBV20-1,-,CSASSTGDGYTF,TGCAGTGCTAGTTCGACAGGGGACGGCTACACCTTC
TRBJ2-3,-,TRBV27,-,CASSPRFESTDTQYF,TGTGCCAGCAGTCCCCGATTCGAGAGCACAGATACGCAGTATTTT
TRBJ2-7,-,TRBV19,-,CAKMSSGGDEQYF,TGTGCCAAAATGTCATCGGGGGGCGACGAGCAGTACTTC
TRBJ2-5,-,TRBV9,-,CASSVAPKETQYF,TGTGCCAGCAGCGTAGCTCCTAAAGAGACCCAGTACTTC
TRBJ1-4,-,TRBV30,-,CAWSGREKLFF,TGTGCCTGGAGTGGTCGGGAAAAACTGTTTTTT
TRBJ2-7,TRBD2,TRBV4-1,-,CASSQEPAGGNYEQYF,TGCGCCAGCAGCCAAGAACCAGCGGGAGGGAACTACGAGCAGTACTTC
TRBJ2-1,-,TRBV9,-,CASSRPTSRGDEQFF,TGTGCCAGCAGCCGACCCACTAGCCGCGGCGATGAGCAGTTCTTC
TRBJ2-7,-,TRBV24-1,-,CATSEANQQYF,TGTGCCACCAGTGAAGCAAACCAGCAGTACTTC
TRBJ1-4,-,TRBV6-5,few,CASSKLTVANEKLFF,TGTGCCAGCAGTAAGTTGACAGTGGCTAATGAAAAACTGTTTTTT
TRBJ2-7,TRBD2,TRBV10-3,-,CAISELLAGDPYEQYF,TGTGCCATCAGTGAATTACTAGCGGGAGATCCCTACGAGCAGTACTTC
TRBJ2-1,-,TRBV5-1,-,CASSLQSTAQFF,TGCGCCAGCAGCTTGCAGTCTACAGCCCAGTTCTTC
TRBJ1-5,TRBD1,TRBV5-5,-,CASSGGQGALYQPQHF,TGTGCCAGCAGCGGAGGACAGGGGGCTCTTTATCAGCCCCAGCATTTT
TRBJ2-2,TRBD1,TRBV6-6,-,CASSSGTGGNTWELFF,TGTGCCAGCAGTTCTGGGACAGGGGGAAATACCTGGGAGCTGTTTTTT